The 20 T cell receptor beta chains presented below share a single source sample, sequenced in a study of blood T cell repertoires in COVID-19. Profiling relied on immunoSEQ multiplex PCR, and the TCRdb table lists in-frame clones only, not all of them. The sample includes some 150,000 clones, 85% to 90% of them seen just once. Material for sequencing was PBMCs or T cells enriched from blood (not recorded which). These TCRs come from a woman aged 25 to 45 with acute COVID-19.

Remarks on this clone: The same CDR3 can be traced to other DNA sequences in this sample. The chain recombines TRBV7-8 with TRBJ1-2, with a possible D match to TRBD1 (6 bases). V gave up 1 base and J gave up 8 bases, with 8 bases separating them. CDR3 length: 12 residues. Germline lookup yields CDR1 SGHVS and CDR2 FQNEAQ. The CDR3 spells CASSLERGGYTF. For the CDR3, the DNA is TGTGCCAGCAGCTTAGAGAGGGGGGGCTACACCTTC.

The gene calls are TRBV18 and TRBJ2-7; 8 bases map to TRBD2. Germline loops: CDR1 KGHSH, CDR2 LQKENI. The CDR3 is 16 amino acids. Trimming removed 0 bases from V and 2 bases from J; junction bases left unmatched: 6. CDR3 nucleotides: TGTGCCAGCTCACCACCGGGACTAGTAGCCGCCTACGAGCAGTACTTC. It is translated as CASSPPGLVAAYEQYF.

The J gene is TRBJ2-7, the V gene TRBV6-2 or TRBV6-3; the D gene is possibly TRBD2 (6 bases). The CDR3 extends over 14 amino acids. Germline V gene data show CDR1 as MNHEY and CDR2 as SVGEGT. Trimming pared 4 bases from V and 4 bases from J, leaving 14 bases between. The CDR3 bases are TGTGCCAGCAGTTCGCCCCGGGGGACGTACGAGCAGTACTTC. Protein: CASSSPRGTYEQYF.

This sequence joins TRBV15 and TRBJ1-4; a weak D match, TRBD1 (6 bases). V lost 1 base and J 4 bases, leaving 10 bases between the germline ends. The germline V gene has CDR1 LNHNV and CDR2 YYDKDF (reference sequence). CDR3 length equals 15 residues. The CDR3 sequence is CATSRGGGLNEKLFF. CDR3 in DNA: TGTGCCACCAGCAGAGGCGGGGGCCTTAATGAAAAACTGTTTTTT.

J is TRBJ1-1 and V is TRBV4-3, with 7 nucleotides matching TRBD1. The CDR3 is 16 amino acids. Germline V gives CDR1 LGHNA, CDR2 YSLEER. The J segment lost 5 bases and the V segment lost 4 bases, leaving 13 bases of the junction unmatched. CDR3 DNA: TGCGCCAGCAGCCTGCATGGACAGGAACGTCGAACTGAAGCTTTCTTT. Translation gives CASSLHGQERRTEAFF.

The chain combines TRBV5-1 with TRBJ2-5; 10 bases match TRBD2. The J segment lost 3 bases and the V segment lost 3 bases, leaving 5 bases of the junction unmatched. Germline lookup yields CDR1 SGHRS and CDR2 YFSETQ. CDR3 length: 15 residues. The CDR3 DNA follows: TGCGCCAGCAGCTCCCTGCTAGCGGGAGAAGAGACCCAGTACTTC. Its protein product is CASSSLLAGEETQYF.

The chain has TRBV2 and TRBJ2-7; D uncertain. Germline V gene sequence: CDR1 SNHLY, CDR2 FYNNEI. V lost 7 bases to trimming and J lost 4 bases, with 5 bases between them. This CDR3 has 10 residues. CDR3 in DNA: TGTGCCAGCACCGGGTACGAGCAGTACTTC. Protein: CASTGYEQYF. The full variable domain, rest sourced from reference TRBV2 and TRBJ2-7, is EPEVTQTPSHQVTQMGQEVILRCVPISNHLYFYWYRQILGQKVEFLVSFYNNEISEKSEIFDDQFSVERPDGSNFTLKIRSTKLEDSAMYFCASTGYEQYFGPGTRLTVT.

The rearrangement joins TRBV5-4 to TRBJ2-1; 7 nucleotides agree with TRBD1. V was pared by 4 bases and J by 3 bases, with 13 bases of the junction left unmatched. Germline V gene lookup returns CDR1 SGHNT and CDR2 YYREEE (reference sequence). This CDR3 is 17 amino acids long. CDR3 residues: CASSHGPRQGSYNEQFF. In nucleotides, the CDR3 is TGTGCCAGCAGCCACGGCCCTAGACAGGGAAGCTACAATGAGCAGTTCTTC.

This clone was observed a handful of times. The chain couples TRBV7-2 to TRBJ2-1, with 9 bases fitting TRBD2. Germline V gene data show CDR1 as SGHTA and CDR2 as FQGNSA. Unmatched junction bases numbered 10, after V lost 5 bases and J lost 5 bases. The CDR3 has 16 amino acids. For the CDR3, the DNA is TGTGCCAGCAGCCCGCGGGGCGGGACTAGCCACAATGAGCAGTTCTTC. Amino acids: CASSPRGGTSHNEQFF.

This clone was found a few times. This sequence joins TRBV6-4 and TRBJ2-2, with 8 nucleotides matching TRBD1. Looked up from germline, CDR1 is MRHNA and CDR2 is SNTAGT. Unmatched junction bases numbered 5, after V lost 4 bases and J lost 4 bases. The CDR3 covers 15 residues. DNA for the CDR3: TGTGCCAGCAGTGTGACAGGGGAAGGCACCGGGGAGCTGTTTTTT. It translates to CASSVTGEGTGELFF.

The chain carries TRBV7-9 and TRBJ2-3; 7 bases are a match to TRBD1. The V gene's germline CDR1 is SEHNR and CDR2 FQNEAQ (reference sequence). The CDR3 extends over 14 amino acids. The junction had 7 bases not matched to a gene; V was cut back by 4 bases and J by 6 bases. The CDR3 loop is CASSSPRQGDTQYF. The CDR3 region has the DNA TGTGCCAGCAGCTCCCCCAGACAGGGCGATACGCAGTATTTT.

This sequence joins TRBV28 and TRBJ1-1; possible D gene TRBD1, 6 bases. CDR3 size: 14 residues. Germline lookup yields CDR1 MDHEN and CDR2 SYDVKM. V was shortened by 5 bases and J by 1 base, with 11 bases between the two germline ends. The CDR3 nucleotides read TGTGCCAGCAGTCCCCGGACAGAGAACACTGAAGCTTTCTTT. It yields the protein CASSPRTENTEAFF.

The chain carries TRBV4-1 and TRBJ1-5; 7 nucleotides match TRBD1. The CDR3 contains 14 residues. CDR1 is MGHRA and CDR2 is YSYEKL in the germline V gene. Trimming at V came to 2 bases and at J to 7 bases, leaving 5 bases not matched to a gene. The CDR3 loop reads CASSQTTGRQPQHF. The CDR3 nucleotides read TGCGCCAGCAGCCAAACGACAGGGCGCCAGCCCCAGCATTTT.

This chain connects TRBV5-4 to TRBJ2-3; D is possibly TRBD2 (6 bases). Germline assignment: CDR1 SGHNT and CDR2 YYREEE (reference sequence). V was trimmed by 6 bases and J by 0 bases, leaving 14 bases between them. The CDR3 length is 15 residues. The CDR3 region has the DNA TGTGCCAGCACCGTTAGCGGCCCTAGCACAGATACGCAGTATTTT. Translating gives CASTVSGPSTDTQYF.

The chain combines TRBV18 with TRBJ1-3; D unclear. In germline, CDR1 is KGHSH, CDR2 LQKENI. Trimming took off 3 bases at V and 0 bases at J, with 9 bases between the two ends. There are 15 residues in the CDR3. The CDR3 here is CASSPQKISGNTIYF. The CDR3 coding sequence is TGTGCCAGCTCACCCCAGAAAATCTCTGGAAACACCATATATTTT.

The J gene is TRBJ2-1, the V gene TRBV11-3; 9 positions agree with TRBD2. CDR3 size: 14 residues. The germline V gene encodes CDR1 SGHNT and CDR2 YENEEA. Trimming at V came to 3 bases and at J to 7 bases, leaving 4 bases not matched to a gene. Here the CDR3 reads CASSLAGGWNEQFF. CDR3 coding DNA: TGTGCCAGCAGCTTGGCGGGAGGGTGGAATGAGCAGTTCTTC.

This chain links TRBV30 with TRBJ1-2; D possibly corresponds to TRBD1 (5 bases). Trimming cost V 0 bases and J 7 bases, with 12 bases left between them. The CDR3 is 13 amino acids. Per germline, CDR1 GTSNPN and CDR2 SVGIG (reference sequence). The CDR3 DNA follows: TGTGCCTGGAGTGTACACCTAACAGGTGGCTACACCTTC. Translation: CAWSVHLTGGYTF.

The genes are TRBV7-8 and TRBJ1-2; 9 bases line up with TRBD1. The germline gives CDR1 SGHVS, CDR2 FQNEAQ. V was pared by 1 base and J by 4 bases, with 7 bases of the junction left unmatched. This CDR3 is built from 16 residues. The CDR3 nucleotides are TGTGCCAGCAGCTTAGGGGGACAGGGTCTGGGCTATGGCTACACCTTC. It translates to CASSLGGQGLGYGYTF.

The genes are TRBV7-8 and TRBJ2-7, with D uncertain. The CDR3 has 14 amino acids. The V end was cut by 5 bases, the J end by 2 bases, with 13 bases between. Germline V gives CDR1 SGHVS, CDR2 FQNEAQ. As DNA, the CDR3 is TGTGCCAGCAGCCCTCTTAGACTTACCTACGAGCAGTACTTC. Translated: CASSPLRLTYEQYF.

This chain joins TRBV28 and TRBJ1-2; D is possibly TRBD1 (5 bases). Deletions cut 2 bases from V and 4 bases from J, with 8 bases between. The CDR3 has 13 amino acids. Germline values: CDR1 MDHEN, CDR2 SYDVKM. CDR3 sequence reads: CASSLIGVYGYTF. As DNA, the CDR3 is TGTGCCAGCAGTTTAATAGGGGTCTATGGCTACACCTTC.